Shown below are 17 T cell receptor beta chains from a single sample sequenced in a study of blood T cell repertoires in COVID-19. Produced via immunoSEQ multiplex PCR; TCRdb's table is partial and in-frame only. Here the sample spans fewer than 350,000 clones, about nine tenths being singletons. The sample taken for sequencing was PBMCs or T cells enriched from blood (not recorded which). All receptors derive from a woman under 40 who had been exposed to COVID-19.

In this sample, this clone turned up once. V and J are TRBV19 and TRBJ2-2; D gene uncertain. V gave up 3 bases and J gave up 8 bases, with 10 bases separating them. In germline, CDR1 is LNHDA, CDR2 SQIVND (reference sequence). This CDR3 is built from 13 residues. CDR3 nucleotide sequence: TGTGCCAGTAGTATGGTTACAGAAGGGGAGCTGTTTTTT. Its translation: CASSMVTEGELFF.

The chain joins TRBV30 to TRBJ1-3, with D perhaps TRBD1 (5 bases). Germline loops: CDR1 GTSNPN, CDR2 SVGIG (reference sequence). V was pared by 2 bases and J by 10 bases, with 21 bases between. This CDR3 is 15 amino acids long. The chain's CDR3 is CAWSLGVTSGGTIYF. In DNA form, the CDR3 reads TGTGCCTGGAGTTTAGGAGTAACGTCCGGGGGGACCATATATTTT.

The rearrangement joins TRBV7-9 to TRBJ2-7; the match to TRBD2 covers 7 bases. Germline assignment: CDR1 SEHNR and CDR2 FQNEAQ (reference sequence). The CDR3 covers 14 residues. V lost 5 bases and J lost 3; bases outside the gene matches: 7. CDR3 in amino acids: CASSLWEGSYEQYF. CDR3 nucleotide sequence: TGTGCCAGCAGCCTCTGGGAGGGGAGCTACGAGCAGTACTTC.

V gene TRBV28 combines with J gene TRBJ2-4; D gene ambiguous. Per germline, CDR1 MDHEN and CDR2 SYDVKM. V lost 2 bases, J lost 2 bases, and 10 bases lay in between. The CDR3 extends over 15 amino acids. The CDR3 loop is CASSLRQTTKNIQYF. CDR3 DNA: TGTGCCAGCAGTTTACGCCAAACAACCAAAAACATTCAGTACTTC.

This clone came up a few times. The V and J genes are TRBV7-9 and TRBJ2-1, with 9 bases fitting TRBD1. Trimming at V came to 5 bases and at J to 4 bases, leaving 9 bases not matched to a gene. Germline-derived CDR1 and CDR2 are SEHNR and FQNEAQ (reference sequence). This CDR3 spans 16 amino acids. The CDR3 coding sequence is TGTGCCAGCAGCGGGACCCCGGGACAGGGATACAATGAGCAGTTCTTC. It specifies CASSGTPGQGYNEQFF.

The rearrangement joins TRBV7-3 to TRBJ1-2; TRBD1 agrees at 9 bases. The length of the CDR3 is 14 residues. The trim removed 5 bases at V and 8 bases at J, leaving 9 bases unmatched. Germline values: CDR1 SGHTA, CDR2 FQGTGA. The CDR3 sequence: CASSGGTGQSGYTF. The CDR3, as DNA: TGTGCCAGCAGCGGTGGGACAGGGCAATCGGGCTACACCTTC.

This clone showed up just a few times. Other DNA sequences in this specimen translate into the identical CDR3. This chain uses TRBV7-9 with TRBJ2-2; D is ambiguous. The V end lost 3 bases, the J end lost 0 bases, and 2 bases lay between the germline ends. The CDR3 is 13 amino acids. CDR1 and CDR2 from the germline V gene are SEHNR and FQNEAQ (reference sequence). The CDR3 region has the DNA TGTGCCAGCAGCTTCTCGAACACCGGGGAGCTGTTTTTT. Translated: CASSFSNTGELFF.

The CDR3 loop reads CASSMDRGQTEAFF. In nucleotides, the CDR3 is TGTGCCAGCAGTATGGACAGGGGGCAAACTGAAGCTTTCTTT. The rearrangement uses TRBV6-5 and TRBJ1-1; 11 nucleotides line up with TRBD1. This CDR3 comprises 14 residues. V was pared by 5 bases and J by 5 bases, with 4 bases of the junction left unmatched. Germline V CDR1 and CDR2: MNHEY, SVGAGI.

The gene calls are TRBV9 and TRBJ2-2; possible D gene TRBD2, 5 bases. The V end lost 0 bases, the J end lost 7 bases, and 10 bases lay between the germline ends. Germline-derived CDR1 and CDR2 are SGDLS and YYNGEE. The CDR3 has 14 amino acids. CDR3 in amino acids: CASSVATRDGELFF. In nucleotides, the CDR3 is TGTGCCAGCAGCGTAGCTACGAGGGACGGGGAGCTGTTTTTT. Using reference TRBV9 and TRBJ2-2 for the parts outside the CDR3, the full variable domain is DSGVTQTPKHLITATGQRVTLRCSPRSGDLSVYWYQQSLDQGLQFLIQYYNGEERAKGNILERFSAQQFPDLHSELNLSSLELGDSALYFCASSVATRDGELFFGEGSRLTVL.

The CDR3 sequence is CATSDSRPGDIQYF. The CDR3 nucleotides read TGTGCCACCAGTGATAGTCGCCCCGGGGACATTCAGTACTTC. This chain links TRBV24-1 with TRBJ2-4; the D gene is possibly TRBD2 (5 bases). Per germline, CDR1 KGHDR and CDR2 SFDVKD. CDR3 length equals 14 residues. V lost 3 bases, J lost 8 bases, and 13 bases lay in between.

The V and J genes are TRBV10-1 and TRBJ1-2; D possibly corresponds to TRBD1 (5 bases). Trimming shortened V by 2 bases and J by 8 bases, and 12 bases separated the two germline ends. Germline V gene data show CDR1 as WNHNN and CDR2 as SYGVQD (reference sequence). The CDR3 sequence is 13 residues long. CDR3 in amino acids: CASSETGGEGYTF. The CDR3 region has the DNA TGCGCCAGCAGTGAGACCGGGGGGGAAGGCTACACCTTC.

The chain uses TRBV21-1 and TRBJ2-4; the listed D gene, TRBD2, was not tested against the DNA. TRBV21-1 is recorded as a pseudogene. This CDR3 comprises 19 residues. CDR3 nucleotides: TGTGCCAGCAGCAAACCCCGGCTCGAAGGGAGGGCAGCCAAAAACATTCAGTACTTC. Protein product: CASSKPRLEGRAAKNIQYF.

The chain couples TRBV9 to TRBJ1-5; D uncertain. CDR1 SGDLS and CDR2 YYNGEE come from the germline V gene. The CDR3 is made up of 13 amino acids. V was clipped by 0 bases and J by 9 bases, with 10 bases between them. CDR3 in amino acids: CASSVGPSGPQHF. The CDR3, as DNA: TGTGCCAGCAGCGTAGGACCGAGCGGGCCCCAGCATTTT.

This rearrangement joins TRBV18 to TRBJ2-2, with D tentatively TRBD2 (5 bases). The CDR3 is made up of 16 amino acids. Trimming left V 3 bases short and J 2 bases short, with 13 bases between. CDR1 is KGHSH and CDR2 is LQKENI in the germline V gene. This chain's CDR3 is CASSPQGSHNTGELFF. CDR3 DNA sequence: TGTGCCAGCTCACCGCAAGGGAGTCACAACACCGGGGAGCTGTTTTTT.

This clone came up once. The V and J genes are TRBV4-2 and TRBJ1-1, with D perhaps matching TRBD1 (6 bases). The CDR3 covers 16 residues. V dropped 4 bases and J dropped 4 bases, with 19 bases sitting between them. Germline CDR1 and CDR2: LGHNA and YNFKEQ. This CDR3 is CASSLSQGREGTEAFF. Here the CDR3 DNA reads TGTGCCAGCAGCCTTTCCCAGGGGAGGGAAGGCACTGAAGCTTTCTTT.

J is TRBJ1-1 and V is TRBV7-9; possibly TRBD1 for D (5 bases). V lost 5 bases and J lost 8, with 24 bases in between. This CDR3 spans 16 amino acids. CDR1 is SEHNR and CDR2 is FQNEAQ in the germline V gene (reference sequence). The CDR3 coding sequence is TGTGCCAGCAGCCCTAGCCGGGGGGGAGGGGTACCCGAAGCTTTCTTT. It codes for CASSPSRGGGVPEAFF.

V usage is TRBV3-1 (or the pseudogene TRBV3-2) and J usage is TRBJ1-2; D remains unclear. The V end was cut by 3 bases, the J end by 7 bases, with 6 bases between. This CDR3 region has 11 residues. CDR1 is LGHDT and CDR2 is YNNKEL in the germline V gene (reference sequence). In nucleotides, the CDR3 is TGTGCCAGCAGCCACCGGTCTGGCTACACCTTC. This codes for CASSHRSGYTF.